This TCR beta chain was sequenced during a study of blood T cell repertoires in COVID-19. Study summary: Donors in the United States, Italy and Spain gave samples during acute or convalescent COVID-19. PBMCs, B-cell-depleted T cells, or T cells provided the cDNA or gDNA that made up the material.

Per the study methods: Amplification from reference gene primers served as the basis for estimated nucleated cell counts. The protocol was immunoSEQ multiplex PCR, while the TCRdb copy is restricted to in-frame clones and leaves out a portion. From that table come the V and J calls and clone size; the DNA was used to work out D and trimming. The sample carries a few hundred thousand clones, approximately 88% recorded once. Participants were aged 18 to 89 years, lived in around 22 US areas, and enrolled virtually. This TCR was sampled from a woman between 40 and 50 years old with acute COVID-19. The sample consisted of PBMCs or T cells enriched from blood (not recorded which).

The CDR3 loop is CASKGEGGADTQYF. The CDR3 DNA reads as TGCGCCAGCAAGGGGGAAGGAGGAGCAGATACGCAGTATTTT. The rearrangement uses TRBV5-1 and TRBJ2-3; a weak D match, TRBD1 (6 bases). The CDR3 sequence is 14 residues long. V lost 6 bases and J 4 bases, leaving 15 bases between the germline ends. Germline V gene lookup returns CDR1 SGHRS and CDR2 YFSETQ.